These T cell receptor beta chains were read from a single sample in a study of PD-L1 blockade in urothelial cancer. Sequencing was performed with immunoSEQ multiplex PCR; in TCRdb, only in-frame clones are kept and a portion is missing. The sample shows about 95,000 clones, roughly 87% of them seen only once. The sequenced sample was PBMCs, obtained around atezolizumab (anti-PD-L1) treatment. These receptors all come from a man aged 55 to 69 with urothelial cancer. Both conserved end residues are trimmed from each CDR3. The order of the fields is V gene, D gene, CDR3 protein. The D gene is left open where the match is weak.

>TRBV2|NA
ATPRLNRSTDTQY
>TRBV7-2|NA
ASSSAWGAGELF
>TRBV27|NA
ASSLARGNYGYT
>TRBV2|TRBD2
ASRARSGGSSLYEQY
>TRBV5-1|NA
ASSLERVITEAF
>TRBV5-6|NA
ASSPDPGGPNYGYT
>TRBV19|TRBD2
ASSPTFLAGGYEQY
>TRBV5-6|NA
ASSSEVSGAYEQY
>TRBV5-4|NA
ASSLGGSGLPGELF
>TRBV19|NA
ASTPGDPPSSYNEQF
>TRBV6-5|TRBD1
ASSYGQGAYEQY
>TRBV10-2|TRBD2
ASSIGRGPSTDTQY
>TRBV7-9|TRBD1
ASSPGQGKNIQY
>TRBV30|TRBD2
AFAGVAGGSTDTQY
>TRBV4-3|TRBD1
ASSPGQGADGYT
>TRBV30|NA
AWSVGGATQY
>TRBV19|TRBD2
ASSMTSGSSEQY
>TRBV5-5|NA
ASSLGGYGEKLF
>TRBV28|NA
ASSLLSGGAF
>TRBV9|TRBD2
ASSILAAGGLYEQY
>TRBV20-1|TRBD1
STNRGRTF
>TRBV11-2|TRBD1
ASSTTGGLSEAF
>TRBV4-1|TRBD2
ASSQDQAGDVKDTQY